This T cell receptor beta chain stems from a study of shared clonotypes between healthy human individuals. For the study at large: CD8 memory received one plate per donor, CD8 naive two, CD4 memory three and CD4 naive three.

Sequencing used immunoSEQ multiplex PCR; TCRdb keeps in-frame clones, though not all of them. Among about 2 million clones, just under 95% were seen once, and the ten largest hold more than 0.95%. This clone was observed once. The target antigen is unknown. Selected positively for CCR7 and CD45RO-negative, naive CD8 cells excluded terminally differentiated effector memory CD45RA+ cells. Regarding the study as a whole: In the sorted subsets, rarefaction showed sequencing was incomplete despite large depth. Naive CD4 clonotypes overlapped across a handful of donors at around 4.7%.

From germline, CDR1 is SGHDT and CDR2 YYEEEE. The CDR3 totals 14 residues. Germline trimming cut 1 base from V and 4 bases from J; bases unmatched to any gene: 1. The sequenced material came from naive CD8+ T cells sorted from blood. This rearrangement joins TRBV5-6 to TRBJ2-2; 7 bases match TRBD2. The sequence was collected from a man aged 18 to 30 in good health. The DNA of the CDR3 is TGTGCCAGCAGCTTGTGGGGGGGCACCGGGGAGCTGTTTTTT. Its translation: CASSLWGGTGELFF.